A selection of T cell receptor beta chains follows, all from one sample in a study of CD8 T cells in Susac syndrome. TCRdb independently ran MiXCR on the immunoSEQ multiplex PCR reads; one entry per CDR3 protein. The sample includes roughly 50,000 distinct CDR3 sequences, 80% to 95% seen only once; the top ten take 0.45% to 0.65%. The sample was CD8+ T cells from PBMCs. The source is a human donor in good health. Each CDR3 is given with its conserved first and last residue. The D gene is left open where the match is weak. Clone size is stated in some rows and not others, as once, few, many or a class when expanded.

D: TRBD2
V: TRBV28
size: .
J: TRBJ2-2
CDR3: CASSPGLVEAGELFF
DNA: TGTGCCAGCAGCCCGGGACTAGTAGAGGCCGGGGAGCTGTTTTTT

D: .
V: TRBV4-1
size: .
J: TRBJ1-1
CDR3: CASSQDPQPMNTEAFF
DNA: TGCGCCAGCAGCCAAGATCCCCAGCCTATGAACACTGAAGCTTTCTTT

D: TRBD2
V: TRBV6-5
size: .
J: TRBJ2-2
CDR3: CASSYGTSGTGELFF
DNA: TGTGCCAGCAGTTACGGGACTAGCGGGACCGGGGAGCTGTTTTTT

D: .
V: TRBV27
size: .
J: TRBJ2-7
CDR3: CASSLSAGTYEQYF
DNA: TGTGCCAGCAGTTTATCTGCCGGTACCTACGAGCAGTACTTC

D: TRBD1
V: TRBV18
size: .
J: TRBJ2-1
CDR3: CASSPTGTGYNEQFF
DNA: TGTGCCAGCTCACCAACGGGGACAGGATACAATGAGCAGTTCTTC

D: TRBD2
V: TRBV5-6
size: .
J: TRBJ2-1
CDR3: CASSPGLAGVNEQFF
DNA: TGTGCCAGCAGCCCGGGACTAGCGGGAGTCAATGAGCAGTTCTTC

D: .
V: TRBV13
size: .
J: TRBJ2-6
CDR3: CASSLAGANVLTF
DNA: TGTGCCAGCAGCTTAGCTGGGGCCAACGTCCTGACTTTC

D: TRBD2
V: TRBV2
size: .
J: TRBJ2-1
CDR3: CASKLGTSGRVNEQFF
DNA: TGTGCCAGCAAGCTCGGGACTAGCGGGAGAGTCAATGAGCAGTTCTTC

D: TRBD2
V: TRBV29-1
size: few
J: TRBJ2-7
CDR3: CSVEWREGIEQYF
DNA: TGCAGCGTTGAGTGGCGGGAGGGGATCGAGCAGTACTTC

D: TRBD2
V: TRBV27
size: .
J: TRBJ2-3
CDR3: CASNPAGVVDTQYF
DNA: TGTGCCAGCAACCCAGCGGGAGTAGTAGATACGCAGTATTTT

D: .
V: TRBV2
size: .
J: TRBJ1-2
CDR3: CASSEFAGNYGYTF
DNA: TGTGCCAGCAGTGAATTCGCAGGGAACTATGGCTACACCTTC

D: TRBD1
V: TRBV28
size: .
J: TRBJ2-7
CDR3: CASSNLGTDAYEQYF
DNA: TGTGCCAGCAGCAACCTCGGGACAGATGCCTACGAGCAGTACTTC

D: .
V: TRBV19
size: .
J: TRBJ2-7
CDR3: CASSLRTDIYEQYF
DNA: TGTGCCAGTAGTCTACGGACAGATATCTACGAGCAGTACTTC

D: .
V: TRBV5-1
size: .
J: TRBJ2-1
CDR3: CASSLKDQRRNEQFF
DNA: TGCGCCAGCAGCTTGAAGGACCAGCGTCGAAATGAGCAGTTCTTC

D: .
V: TRBV19
size: few
J: TRBJ2-5
CDR3: CASSLDVQETQYF
DNA: TGTGCCAGTTCCCTAGACGTCCAAGAGACCCAGTACTTC

D: TRBD1
V: TRBV28
size: .
J: TRBJ2-5
CDR3: CAILDRVQETQYF
DNA: TGTGCCATATTAGACAGGGTCCAAGAGACCCAGTACTTC

D: TRBD1
V: TRBV19
size: .
J: TRBJ1-2
CDR3: CASSSTGDYGYTF
DNA: TGTGCCAGTAGTAGCACAGGGGACTATGGCTACACCTTC

D: .
V: TRBV6-5
size: once
J: TRBJ1-1
CDR3: CASSTGARGMNTEAFF
DNA: TGTGCCAGCAGTACTGGGGCCAGGGGAATGAACACTGAAGCTTTCTTT

D: .
V: TRBV7-2
size: .
J: TRBJ2-1
CDR3: CASSPSLGLNEQFF
DNA: TGTGCCAGCAGCCCGAGCTTGGGACTGAACGAGCAGTTCTTC

D: .
V: TRBV5-1
size: once
J: TRBJ2-7
CDR3: CASSSNSPIEQYF
DNA: TGCGCCAGCAGCTCCAACAGTCCAATAGAGCAGTACTTC

D: .
V: TRBV28
size: once
J: TRBJ2-7
CDR3: CASRFTGSSYEQYF
DNA: TGTGCCAGCAGATTTACAGGGTCAAGTTACGAGCAGTACTTC

D: .
V: TRBV14
size: .
J: TRBJ2-7
CDR3: CASSQDQARMYEQYF
DNA: TGTGCCAGCAGCCAAGATCAGGCCAGAATGTACGAGCAGTACTTC

D: .
V: TRBV28
size: .
J: TRBJ2-1
CDR3: CASSSIPGNEQFF
DNA: TGTGCCAGCAGTTCTATTCCTGGAAATGAGCAGTTCTTC

D: .
V: TRBV5-4
size: .
J: TRBJ1-3
CDR3: CASSYQGNSGNTIYF
DNA: TGTGCCAGCAGCTACCAGGGGAACTCTGGAAACACCATATATTTT

D: .
V: TRBV11-2
size: .
J: TRBJ2-5
CDR3: CASSSSKWTSTKETQYF
DNA: TGTGCCAGCAGCTCAAGTAAATGGACAAGCACAAAAGAGACCCAGTACTTC

D: .
V: TRBV27
size: .
J: TRBJ2-1
CDR3: CASSNGPSSYNEQFF
DNA: TGTGCCAGCAGTAATGGGCCGAGCTCCTACAATGAGCAGTTCTTC

D: .
V: TRBV13
size: few
J: TRBJ2-7
CDR3: CASSPGYEQYF
DNA: TGTGCCAGCAGCCCTGGCTACGAGCAGTACTTC

D: .
V: TRBV25-1
size: .
J: TRBJ2-7
CDR3: CASSHPNREQYF
DNA: TGTGCCAGCAGTCATCCGAATCGCGAGCAGTACTTC